A selection of T cell receptor beta chains follows, all from one sample in a study of blood T cell repertoires in COVID-19. Method: immunoSEQ multiplex PCR; TCRdb's copy keeps in-frame clones and lacks some. The sample carries approximately 110,000 clones, about 85% recorded once. Sequenced sample: peripheral blood. These receptors originate from a man aged 40-49 years with acute or convalescent COVID-19. The CDR3 runs from the conserved cysteine through the conserved F or W. Fields, in order: clone size, J gene, V gene, D gene, CDR3 protein, CDR3 DNA. D genes are given only for firm matches. Clone size is shown for a subset of rows, as once, few, many or a class of expanded clone.

clone_size: -; j_call: TRBJ1-2; v_call: TRBV5-1; d_call: -; cdr3_aa: CASSLVAAVYGYTF; cdr3_nt: TGCGCCAGCAGCTTGGTGGCGGCAGTCTATGGCTACACCTTC
clone_size: -; j_call: TRBJ1-3; v_call: TRBV30; d_call: -; cdr3_aa: CAFQDSSGNTIYF; cdr3_nt: TGTGCCTTCCAGGACTCTTCAGGAAACACCATATATTTT
clone_size: once; j_call: TRBJ1-5; v_call: TRBV7-2; d_call: TRBD1; cdr3_aa: CASSLQGALGVDQPQHF; cdr3_nt: TGTGCCAGCAGCCTACAGGGGGCCCTAGGGGTTGATCAGCCCCAGCATTTT
clone_size: -; j_call: TRBJ1-1; v_call: TRBV5-1; d_call: -; cdr3_aa: CASSLGGSDTEAFF; cdr3_nt: TGCGCCAGCAGCTTGGGAGGGAGCGACACTGAAGCTTTCTTT
clone_size: -; j_call: TRBJ2-3; v_call: TRBV14; d_call: -; cdr3_aa: CASSHPRLSYTDTQYF; cdr3_nt: TGTGCCAGCAGCCATCCCCGACTGAGTTACACAGATACGCAGTATTTT
clone_size: -; j_call: TRBJ2-1; v_call: TRBV9; d_call: -; cdr3_aa: CASSTIGTDNEQFF; cdr3_nt: TGTGCCAGCAGCACGATAGGGACTGACAATGAGCAGTTCTTC
clone_size: few; j_call: TRBJ2-7; v_call: TRBV27; d_call: TRBD2; cdr3_aa: CASSLKRGGPYEQYF; cdr3_nt: TGTGCCAGCAGCTTAAAGCGGGGGGGCCCCTACGAGCAGTACTTC
clone_size: -; j_call: TRBJ2-2; v_call: TRBV3-1/TRBV3-2; d_call: -; cdr3_aa: CASSDTPNTGELFF; cdr3_nt: TGTGCCAGCAGCGACACACCTAACACCGGGGAGCTGTTTTTT
clone_size: once; j_call: TRBJ2-3; v_call: TRBV4-2; d_call: -; cdr3_aa: CASSQEEGDTQYF; cdr3_nt: TGTGCCAGCAGCCAAGAGGAGGGAGATACGCAGTATTTT
clone_size: -; j_call: TRBJ1-2; v_call: TRBV6-2/TRBV6-3; d_call: TRBD1; cdr3_aa: CASSYGSKKQGAAGYTF; cdr3_nt: TGTGCCAGCAGTTACGGGTCAAAAAAACAGGGGGCAGCTGGCTACACCTTC
clone_size: -; j_call: TRBJ1-2; v_call: TRBV7-3; d_call: TRBD1; cdr3_aa: CASSPQPPGPGGSYGYTF; cdr3_nt: TGTGCCAGCAGCCCCCAACCCCCAGGGCCAGGGGGCTCCTATGGCTACACCTTC
clone_size: -; j_call: TRBJ2-7; v_call: TRBV6-5; d_call: -; cdr3_aa: CASSYSNRGPYEQYF; cdr3_nt: TGTGCCAGCAGTTACTCGAATAGAGGCCCCTACGAGCAGTACTTC
clone_size: -; j_call: TRBJ2-4; v_call: TRBV19; d_call: TRBD1; cdr3_aa: CASSIYGTAGAKNIQYF; cdr3_nt: TGTGCCAGTAGTATATATGGGACAGCCGGGGCCAAAAACATTCAGTACTTC
clone_size: -; j_call: TRBJ2-3; v_call: TRBV5-1; d_call: -; cdr3_aa: CASSTLLAIRDTQYF; cdr3_nt: TGCGCCAGCAGCACCTTACTAGCAATCAGAGATACGCAGTATTTT
clone_size: -; j_call: TRBJ1-2; v_call: TRBV19; d_call: TRBD1; cdr3_aa: CASRSPDRSNYGYTF; cdr3_nt: TGTGCCAGCCGCAGCCCGGACAGGAGCAACTATGGCTACACCTTC
clone_size: -; j_call: TRBJ1-3; v_call: TRBV5-1; d_call: TRBD1; cdr3_aa: CASSKGASGNTIYF; cdr3_nt: TGCGCCAGCAGCAAGGGGGCTTCTGGAAACACCATATATTTT
clone_size: once; j_call: TRBJ1-2; v_call: TRBV2; d_call: -; cdr3_aa: CASSDWGGGYTF; cdr3_nt: TGTGCCAGCAGTGATTGGGGCGGTGGCTACACCTTC
clone_size: once; j_call: TRBJ2-7; v_call: TRBV7-8; d_call: -; cdr3_aa: CASGSVRYEQYF; cdr3_nt: TGTGCCAGCGGTTCAGTTCGCTACGAGCAGTACTTC
clone_size: -; j_call: TRBJ1-1; v_call: TRBV3-1/TRBV3-2; d_call: -; cdr3_aa: CASSRRGENTEAFF; cdr3_nt: TGTGCCAGCAGCCGTCGGGGAGAGAACACTGAAGCTTTCTTT
clone_size: -; j_call: TRBJ2-4; v_call: TRBV7-2; d_call: -; cdr3_aa: CASSLYGANIQYF; cdr3_nt: TGTGCCAGCAGCTTATATGGGGCAAACATTCAGTACTTC
clone_size: -; j_call: TRBJ2-7; v_call: TRBV21-1; d_call: -; cdr3_aa: CARGPLEQYF; cdr3_nt: TGTGCCCGCGGTCCCCTCGAGCAGTACTTC
clone_size: -; j_call: TRBJ2-3; v_call: TRBV7-2; d_call: TRBD1; cdr3_aa: CASSLQGAGSDTQYF; cdr3_nt: TGTGCCAGCAGCTTACAGGGGGCAGGGTCAGATACGCAGTATTTT
clone_size: few; j_call: TRBJ2-1; v_call: TRBV5-4; d_call: TRBD1; cdr3_aa: CASSHLGQGANEQFF; cdr3_nt: TGTGCCAGCAGCCATCTGGGACAGGGGGCCAATGAGCAGTTCTTC
clone_size: -; j_call: TRBJ2-1; v_call: TRBV14; d_call: -; cdr3_aa: CASSPSIHYNEQFF; cdr3_nt: TGTGCCAGCAGTCCTAGCATCCACTACAATGAGCAGTTCTTC
clone_size: once; j_call: TRBJ1-3; v_call: TRBV4-2; d_call: TRBD1; cdr3_aa: CASSQPPRDRAGNTIYF; cdr3_nt: TGTGCCAGCAGCCAGCCCCCCCGGGACAGAGCTGGAAACACCATATATTTT
clone_size: -; j_call: TRBJ1-6; v_call: TRBV7-3; d_call: TRBD1; cdr3_aa: CASTLWDRELDRYNSPLHF; cdr3_nt: TGTGCCAGCACCCTTTGGGACAGGGAGCTAGATCGGTATAATTCACCCCTCCACTTT
clone_size: -; j_call: TRBJ2-5; v_call: TRBV7-3; d_call: TRBD1; cdr3_aa: CASSLRPTGGQETQYF; cdr3_nt: TGTGCCAGCAGCTTAAGGCCGACAGGGGGGCAAGAGACCCAGTACTTC
clone_size: -; j_call: TRBJ1-1; v_call: TRBV6-5; d_call: -; cdr3_aa: CASSLDSRKGMEAFF; cdr3_nt: TGTGCCAGCAGCCTGGACAGTCGAAAGGGTATGGAAGCTTTCTTT
clone_size: -; j_call: TRBJ2-1; v_call: TRBV27; d_call: TRBD2; cdr3_aa: CASSTSGGSYNEQFF; cdr3_nt: TGTGCCAGCAGTACTAGCGGGGGTTCCTACAATGAGCAGTTCTTC
clone_size: once; j_call: TRBJ2-1; v_call: TRBV6-1; d_call: -; cdr3_aa: CASRDTGYNEQFF; cdr3_nt: TGTGCCAGCAGGGACACAGGTTACAATGAGCAGTTCTTC
clone_size: -; j_call: TRBJ2-7; v_call: TRBV5-1; d_call: -; cdr3_aa: CASSFQTSSYEQYF; cdr3_nt: TGCGCCAGCAGCTTCCAGACTAGTTCCTACGAGCAGTACTTC
clone_size: -; j_call: TRBJ2-3; v_call: TRBV9; d_call: -; cdr3_aa: CASSVVAVTDTQYF; cdr3_nt: TGTGCCAGCAGCGTAGTGGCGGTCACAGATACGCAGTATTTT
clone_size: -; j_call: TRBJ2-1; v_call: TRBV7-9; d_call: TRBD2; cdr3_aa: CASSLVWPGLESYNEQFF; cdr3_nt: TGTGCCAGCAGCTTAGTTTGGCCCGGACTAGAATCCTACAATGAGCAGTTCTTC
clone_size: -; j_call: TRBJ2-7; v_call: TRBV13; d_call: -; cdr3_aa: CASSSTGSGGKQYF; cdr3_nt: TGTGCCAGCAGTTCAACCGGATCCGGGGGTAAGCAGTACTTC
clone_size: -; j_call: TRBJ2-7; v_call: TRBV28; d_call: -; cdr3_aa: CASSFSLASLTYEQYF; cdr3_nt: TGTGCCAGCAGTTTTTCCCTAGCGTCCCTAACCTACGAGCAGTACTTC
clone_size: few; j_call: TRBJ2-5; v_call: TRBV6-5; d_call: -; cdr3_aa: CASSRVEQETQYF; cdr3_nt: TGTGCCAGCAGCCGAGTGGAGCAAGAGACCCAGTACTTC
clone_size: -; j_call: TRBJ1-6; v_call: TRBV28; d_call: TRBD1; cdr3_aa: CASSRAGTGNSPLHF; cdr3_nt: TGTGCCAGCAGTCGAGCCGGGACAGGGAATTCACCCCTCCACTTT
clone_size: -; j_call: TRBJ1-1; v_call: TRBV7-3; d_call: TRBD1; cdr3_aa: CASSLTGGVEAFF; cdr3_nt: TGTGCCAGCAGCCTAACAGGGGGCGTTGAAGCTTTCTTT
clone_size: few; j_call: TRBJ2-1; v_call: TRBV27; d_call: TRBD2; cdr3_aa: CASSGQGAGERNEQFF; cdr3_nt: TGTGCCAGCAGTGGCCAAGGTGCGGGAGAAAGGAATGAGCAGTTCTTC
clone_size: -; j_call: TRBJ2-2; v_call: TRBV5-6; d_call: -; cdr3_aa: CASSLYTGATGELFF; cdr3_nt: TGTGCCAGCAGCTTGTACACAGGAGCCACCGGGGAGCTGTTTTTT
clone_size: once; j_call: TRBJ2-1; v_call: TRBV5-1; d_call: -; cdr3_aa: CASSLGAVYSYNEQFF; cdr3_nt: TGCGCCAGCAGCTTGGGAGCGGTCTATTCCTACAATGAGCAGTTCTTC
clone_size: once; j_call: TRBJ1-6; v_call: TRBV6-5; d_call: TRBD1; cdr3_aa: CASSHIQGARSPLHF; cdr3_nt: TGTGCCAGCAGTCATATACAGGGGGCAAGATCACCCCTCCACTTT
clone_size: once; j_call: TRBJ2-5; v_call: TRBV5-8; d_call: -; cdr3_aa: CASSLNAGAVQETQYF; cdr3_nt: TGTGCCAGCAGCTTAAATGCGGGGGCGGTCCAAGAGACCCAGTACTTC
clone_size: -; j_call: TRBJ1-6; v_call: TRBV30; d_call: TRBD1; cdr3_aa: CAWRSGTGSSYNSPLHF; cdr3_nt: TGTGCCTGGAGATCTGGGACAGGGAGCTCCTATAATTCACCCCTCCACTTT
clone_size: -; j_call: TRBJ2-7; v_call: TRBV12-3/TRBV12-4; d_call: -; cdr3_aa: CASSLVEMSEQYF; cdr3_nt: TGTGCCAGCAGTTTAGTCGAGATGAGCGAGCAGTACTTC
clone_size: -; j_call: TRBJ1-5; v_call: TRBV6-6; d_call: -; cdr3_aa: CASSQGQYSNQPQHF; cdr3_nt: TGTGCCAGCAGCCAGGGCCAATATAGCAATCAGCCCCAGCATTTT
clone_size: -; j_call: TRBJ2-3; v_call: TRBV11-3; d_call: TRBD2; cdr3_aa: CASSFSGLVSDTQYF; cdr3_nt: TGTGCCAGCAGCTTTTCTGGACTAGTCTCAGATACGCAGTATTTT
clone_size: -; j_call: TRBJ2-5; v_call: TRBV18; d_call: -; cdr3_aa: CASSPGRPPETQYF; cdr3_nt: TGTGCCAGCTCACCGGGCAGACCCCCAGAGACCCAGTACTTC
clone_size: -; j_call: TRBJ2-7; v_call: TRBV19; d_call: TRBD2; cdr3_aa: CAPKVAGVSSYEQYF; cdr3_nt: TGTGCCCCCAAAGTAGCGGGAGTAAGCTCCTACGAGCAGTACTTC
clone_size: -; j_call: TRBJ2-1; v_call: TRBV14; d_call: -; cdr3_aa: CASSLPRGGAYNEQFF; cdr3_nt: TGTGCCAGCAGCCTCCCCCGCGGGGGCGCCTACAATGAGCAGTTCTTC
clone_size: once; j_call: TRBJ2-1; v_call: TRBV5-1; d_call: TRBD1; cdr3_aa: CASSLGTGGNEQFF; cdr3_nt: TGCGCCAGCAGCTTGGGCACAGGGGGCAATGAGCAGTTCTTC
clone_size: -; j_call: TRBJ1-1; v_call: TRBV5-1; d_call: TRBD1; cdr3_aa: CASTRAGGTEAFF; cdr3_nt: TGCGCCAGCACCAGGGCAGGGGGTACTGAAGCTTTCTTT
clone_size: -; j_call: TRBJ1-5; v_call: TRBV7-2; d_call: -; cdr3_aa: CASSPEGNQPQHF; cdr3_nt: TGTGCCAGCAGCCCGGAGGGCAATCAGCCCCAGCATTTT
clone_size: -; j_call: TRBJ2-5; v_call: TRBV7-8; d_call: -; cdr3_aa: CASTLGPIGGQETQYF; cdr3_nt: TGTGCCAGCACCCTCGGGCCAATAGGAGGGCAAGAGACCCAGTACTTC
clone_size: -; j_call: TRBJ1-6; v_call: TRBV6-5; d_call: TRBD1; cdr3_aa: CASSYTGTGGSPLHF; cdr3_nt: TGTGCCAGCAGTTACACCGGGACAGGCGGTTCACCCCTCCACTTT
clone_size: -; j_call: TRBJ1-3; v_call: TRBV28; d_call: -; cdr3_aa: CASSSIWTLRSSGNTIYF; cdr3_nt: TGTGCCAGCAGTTCCATCTGGACTCTCAGGAGCTCTGGAAACACCATATATTTT
clone_size: -; j_call: TRBJ1-6; v_call: TRBV9; d_call: TRBD1; cdr3_aa: CASSLTGQDNSPLHF; cdr3_nt: TGTGCCAGCAGCCTGACCGGACAGGATAATTCACCCCTCCACTTT
clone_size: -; j_call: TRBJ1-2; v_call: TRBV23-1; d_call: TRBD1; cdr3_aa: CASTFGAAGGSYGYTF; cdr3_nt: TGCGCCAGCACCTTCGGTGCGGCAGGGGGTTCCTATGGCTACACCTTC
clone_size: -; j_call: TRBJ1-6; v_call: TRBV11-2; d_call: -; cdr3_aa: CASSRQYSPLHF; cdr3_nt: TGTGCCAGCAGCCGACAGTATTCACCCCTCCACTTT